Following are 28 T cell receptor beta chains from one sample sequenced in a study of T cell responses to AZD1222 COVID-19 vaccine. Sequencing used immunoSEQ multiplex PCR; TCRdb keeps in-frame clones, though not all of them. This table holds roughly 140,000 clones, under 90% found once. Sequenced here: peripheral blood, sampled 28 days after the second AZD1222 dose. These receptors all stem from an adult who received the AZD1222 COVID-19 vaccine.

There are a few counts of this clone. The genes are TRBV27 and TRBJ1-5, with D maybe TRBD1 (6 bases). The CDR3 has 16 amino acids. From germline, CDR1 is MNHEY and CDR2 SMNVEV (reference sequence). The V and J ends lost 2 bases and 6 bases respectively, with 17 bases between them. CDR3 protein: CASSLNSAGGGQPQHF. CDR3 nucleotides: TGTGCCAGCAGTTTAAACTCGGCGGGGGGCGGTCAGCCCCAGCATTTT.

The chain's CDR3 is CASSLPGQGIYGYTF. The DNA for the CDR3 is TGTGCCAGCAGCTTGCCGGGACAGGGGATATATGGCTACACCTTC. The rearrangement uses TRBV5-4 and TRBJ1-2, with 10 nucleotides matching TRBD1. Looked up from germline, CDR1 is SGHNT and CDR2 is YYREEE (reference sequence). CDR3 length: 15 amino acids. The trim removed 1 base at V and 5 bases at J, leaving 5 bases unmatched.

The V and J genes are TRBV14 and TRBJ2-2, with D possibly being TRBD1 (5 bases). Germline lookup yields CDR1 SGHDN and CDR2 FVKESK. Trimming removed 2 bases at V and 7 bases at J, with 8 bases between. There are 13 residues in the CDR3. Written as DNA, the CDR3 is TGTGCCAGCAGCCAACAGGGCTACGGGGAGCTGTTTTTT. As protein: CASSQQGYGELFF.

V and J are TRBV10-3 and TRBJ2-2; 7 bases map to TRBD1. The germline V gene encodes CDR1 ENHRY and CDR2 SYGVKD. V lost 6 bases and J lost 0; bases outside the gene matches: 7. This CDR3 spans 16 amino acids. CDR3 region: CAIRKQGPANTGELFF. DNA for the CDR3: TGTGCCATCAGAAAACAGGGGCCCGCGAACACCGGGGAGCTGTTTTTT.

The chain has TRBV29-1 and TRBJ2-1, with 7 nucleotides matching TRBD2. V was pared by 7 bases and J by 8 bases, with 14 bases of the junction left unmatched. Germline V gives CDR1 SQVTM, CDR2 ANQGSEA. This CDR3 is built from 14 residues. This chain's CDR3 is CSAEWTRSRYEQFF. Written as DNA, the CDR3 is TGCAGCGCCGAATGGACTAGGAGTCGCTATGAGCAGTTCTTC.

The chain combines TRBV10-1 with TRBJ1-4; TRBD1 agrees at 7 bases. The J segment lost 6 bases and the V segment lost 6 bases, leaving 13 bases of the junction unmatched. The CDR3 runs 16 residues. Per the germline V gene, CDR1 is WNHNN and CDR2 is SYGVQD (reference sequence). The CDR3 bases are TGCGCCAGCAGCGAATGGGACAGCCCCCTATATGAAAAACTGTTTTTT. Amino acid sequence: CASSEWDSPLYEKLFF.

V and J are TRBV20-1 and TRBJ1-3; TRBD1 matches 8 bases. V gave up 3 bases and J gave up 0 bases; unmatched junction bases: 7. Per germline, CDR1 DFQATT and CDR2 SNEGSKA (reference sequence). The CDR3 totals 16 residues. CDR3 amino acids: CSASGDRSFSGNTIYF. The DNA for the CDR3 is TGCAGTGCTAGTGGGGACAGGAGTTTCTCTGGAAACACCATATATTTT.

The sample holds one count of this clone. The genes are TRBV10-3 and TRBJ2-1, with D possibly being TRBD2 (6 bases). Germline CDR1 is ENHRY and CDR2 is SYGVKD. This CDR3 contains 11 residues. The germline V and J ends were trimmed by 10 bases and 6 bases, with 10 bases remaining between them. The CDR3 coding sequence is TGTGCCAACGGGGGTGGCAATGAGCAGTTCTTC. The encoded protein is CANGGGNEQFF.

Worth noting for this clone: Germline is not matched at one junction end, which may reflect a read error. This rearrangement joins TRBV7-9 to TRBJ1-2, with a possible D match to TRBD1 (5 bases). The CDR3 runs to 13 residues. Looked up from germline, CDR1 is SEHNR and CDR2 is FQNEAQ (reference sequence). The CDR3 nucleotides are TGTGCCAGCAGCCGCTCCGGGACGGACGGCCCAAGCTTC. Its protein product is CASSRSGTDGPSF. Drawing the rest from reference TRBV7-9 and TRBJ1-2, the complete variable domain is DTGVSQNPRHKITKRGQNVTFRCDPISEHNRLYWYRQTLGQGPEFLTYFQNEAQLEKSRLLSDRFSAERPKGSFSTLEIQRTEQGDSAMYLCASSRSGTDGPSFGSGTRLTVV.

This clone was detected a few times. CDR3 region: CASSDPGLPYEQYF. The CDR3 coding sequence is TGTGCCAGCAGTGACCCCGGGTTACCCTACGAGCAGTACTTC. The chain is built from TRBV28 and TRBJ2-7; D gene unclear. CDR1 is MDHEN, CDR2 SYDVKM, per germline. The CDR3 is made up of 14 amino acids. Trimming removed 5 bases from V and 2 bases from J, with 13 bases in between.

The rearrangement uses TRBV28 and TRBJ1-2, with TRBD1 as a possible D gene (6 bases). Germline values: CDR1 MDHEN, CDR2 SYDVKM. V shed 6 bases and J shed 5 bases, with 22 bases lying between them. This CDR3 comprises 16 residues. The CDR3 is CASRSQRGGGLYGYTF. CDR3 sequence (DNA): TGTGCCAGCAGATCCCAGAGGGGGGGCGGATTGTATGGCTACACCTTC.

The chain links TRBV3-1 (or the pseudogene TRBV3-2) to TRBJ2-1, with D hard to call. The germline V and J ends were trimmed by 1 base and 7 bases, with 14 bases remaining between them. Germline V gene lookup returns CDR1 LGHDT and CDR2 YNNKEL (reference sequence). The CDR3 is 15 amino acids. In DNA form, the CDR3 reads TGTGCCAGCAGCCAAGGTATAGGGCCGAGGAATGAGCAGTTCTTC. This translates into CASSQGIGPRNEQFF.

The chain is built from TRBV6-5 and TRBJ2-5; 10 bases line up with TRBD1. The CDR3 has 13 amino acids. V lost 6 bases and J lost 9; bases outside the gene matches: 7. Germline V gives CDR1 MNHEY, CDR2 SVGAGI. The CDR3 loop reads CASSRQGAPAQYF. The CDR3 bases are TGTGCCAGCAGCAGACAGGGGGCACCGGCCCAGTACTTC.

This chain links TRBV6-1 with TRBJ2-7; D might be TRBD1 (5 bases). The germline gives CDR1 MNHNS, CDR2 SASEGT. The CDR3 runs 15 residues. Trimming shortened V by 1 base and J by 3 bases, and 13 bases separated the two germline ends. The CDR3 coding sequence is TGTGCCAGCAGTGAAGGGGCAGGGCCCTTCTACGAGCAGTACTTC. It yields the protein CASSEGAGPFYEQYF.

V gene TRBV7-3 combines with J gene TRBJ1-1; D is uncertain. The germline CDR1 and CDR2 sequences are SGHTA and FQGTGA. This CDR3 contains 14 residues. Trimming stripped 2 bases from V and 4 bases from J, with 11 bases between. Here the CDR3 reads CASSLGGLSTEAFF. CDR3 coding DNA: TGTGCCAGCAGCTTAGGAGGTTTAAGCACTGAAGCTTTCTTT.

The J gene is TRBJ1-2, the V gene TRBV7-8; D unresolved. This CDR3 is 12 amino acids long. V was pared by 5 bases and J by 1 base, with 5 bases between. Germline loops: CDR1 SGHVS, CDR2 FQNEAQ. CDR3 DNA: TGTGCCAGCAGCCTCAATAACTATGGCTACACCTTC. It translates to CASSLNNYGYTF.

The CDR3 DNA follows: TGCGCCAGCACCCATGACAGTTCTAGCTCTGGAAACACCATATATTTT. This sequence encodes CASTHDSSSSGNTIYF. The chain couples TRBV5-1 to TRBJ1-3, with D tentatively TRBD1 (5 bases). CDR3 length: 16 residues. Trimming took off 6 bases at V and 0 bases at J, with 16 bases between the two ends. Germline V gene data show CDR1 as SGHRS and CDR2 as YFSETQ.

This rearrangement joins TRBV19 to TRBJ1-4; D is possibly TRBD1 (6 bases). This CDR3 has 14 amino acids. Germline lookup yields CDR1 LNHDA and CDR2 SQIVND (reference sequence). V was clipped by 5 bases and J by 9 bases, with 16 bases between them. The CDR3 region has the DNA TGTGCCAGTAGTGCAGGGGCCTCTGAGAAAAAACTGTTTTTT. The encoded protein is CASSAGASEKKLFF.

This clone was recorded only once. This chain uses TRBV6-5 with TRBJ1-6; unclear D gene. The V end lost 10 bases, the J end lost 8 bases, and 18 bases lay between the germline ends. Germline CDR1 MNHEY, CDR2 SVGAGI. The CDR3 sequence is 14 residues long. The CDR3 nucleotides read TGTGCCACTGCGGGAGGGTCACGCGATTCACCCCTCCACTTT. This encodes CATAGGSRDSPLHF.

The gene calls are TRBV18 and TRBJ1-2; D ambiguous. This CDR3 is built from 15 residues. Germline CDR1 KGHSH, CDR2 LQKENI. V lost 3 bases, J lost 4 bases, and 15 bases lay in between. CDR3 protein: CASSPTGQLSYGYTF. The CDR3 DNA reads TGTGCCAGCTCACCGACGGGCCAGTTAAGCTATGGCTACACCTTC. Looking up the rest from reference TRBV18 and TRBJ1-2 gives the full variable domain: NAGVMQNPRHLVRRRGQEARLRCSPMKGHSHVYWYRQLPEEGLKFMVYLQKENIIDESGMPKERFSAEFPKEGPSILRIQQVVRGDSAAYFCASSPTGQLSYGYTFGSGTRLTVV.

The table lists this clone with a count of one. The chain is built from TRBV6-5 and TRBJ2-2, with D uncertain. The CDR3 is made up of 13 amino acids. The germline V gene encodes CDR1 MNHEY and CDR2 SVGAGI. Trimming stripped 6 bases from V and 5 bases from J, with 10 bases between. CDR3 bases: TGTGCCAGCAGGCCCCTGACGACCGGGGAGCTGTTTTTT. Amino acids: CASRPLTTGELFF.

This clone was seen a handful of times. This rearrangement joins TRBV7-8 to TRBJ1-1, with 10 bases matching TRBD1. Germline V gene data show CDR1 as SGHVS and CDR2 as FQNEAQ. With V trimmed by 2 bases and J by 0 bases, 6 bases remained unmatched. The CDR3 consists of 17 residues. The CDR3 loop is CASSLTTGGSMNTEAFF. The DNA for the CDR3 is TGTGCCAGCAGCTTAACGACAGGGGGCTCTATGAACACTGAAGCTTTCTTT.

The CDR3 protein is CASSAWTGPNEKLFF. CDR3 DNA sequence: TGTGCCAGCAGCGCGTGGACAGGGCCTAATGAAAAACTGTTTTTT. This chain joins TRBV7-8 and TRBJ1-4; 8 bases are a match to TRBD1. Trimming cost V 5 bases and J 3 bases; bases outside gene matches: 5. Per germline, CDR1 SGHVS and CDR2 FQNEAQ. The CDR3 contains 15 residues.

The J gene is TRBJ1-2, the V gene TRBV5-1, with TRBD1 matching over 11 bases. The CDR3 is 14 residues long. V was clipped by 4 bases and J by 7 bases; unmatched bases: 6. Germline values: CDR1 SGHRS, CDR2 YFSETQ. CDR3 protein: CASSPDRGQIGYTF. CDR3 bases: TGCGCCAGCAGCCCGGACAGGGGGCAGATTGGCTACACCTTC.

V usage is TRBV28 and J usage is TRBJ1-5; maybe TRBD1 (5 bases). This CDR3 is 15 amino acids long. Germline V gene data show CDR1 as MDHEN and CDR2 as SYDVKM. V was cut by 3 bases and J by 6 bases, with 15 bases left in between. The CDR3 nucleotides are TGTGCCAGCAGTTTCCCCGTGGGGGATCGTCAGCCCCAGCATTTT. Its translation is CASSFPVGDRQPQHF.

J is TRBJ1-3 and V is TRBV24-1; tentatively, D is TRBD1 (5 bases). Trimming took off 5 bases at V and 4 bases at J, with 8 bases between the two ends. The CDR3 covers 13 residues. Germline V gene sequence: CDR1 KGHDR, CDR2 SFDVKD. CDR3 region: CATSVGAGNTIYF. DNA for the CDR3: TGTGCCACCAGTGTTGGGGCCGGAAACACCATATATTTT.

The J gene is TRBJ1-4, the V gene TRBV7-6; 8 bases line up with TRBD1. This CDR3 is 14 amino acids long. V was clipped by 1 base and J by 8 bases; unmatched bases: 3. CDR1 is SGHVS, CDR2 FNYEAQ, per germline. The CDR3 DNA is TGTGCCAGCAGCTTAGGGACAGGGAAGGAAAAACTGTTTTTT. It translates to CASSLGTGKEKLFF. The full variable domain, with the rest looked up from reference TRBV7-6 and TRBJ1-4, is GAGVSQSPRYKVTKRGQDVALRCDPISGHVSLYWYRQALGQGPEFLTYFNYEAQQDKSGLPNDRFSAERPEGSISTLTIQRTEQRDSAMYRCASSLGTGKEKLFFGSGTQLSVL.

The V gene is TRBV18, the J gene TRBJ1-1; unclear D gene. The CDR3 is 13 amino acids. The germline V gene encodes CDR1 KGHSH and CDR2 LQKENI. V was pared by 5 bases and J by 1 base, with 8 bases between. CDR3 in amino acids: CASSLHENTEAFF. The CDR3 DNA reads TGTGCCAGCTCATTGCACGAGAACACTGAAGCTTTCTTT. Full variable domain (missing parts from reference TRBV18 and TRBJ1-1): NAGVMQNPRHLVRRRGQEARLRCSPMKGHSHVYWYRQLPEEGLKFMVYLQKENIIDESGMPKERFSAEFPKEGPSILRIQQVVRGDSAAYFCASSLHENTEAFFGQGTRLTVV.